A single sample is the source of the 10 T cell receptor beta chains below, sequenced in a study of human T cells and chemical hapten exposure. TCRdb analysed the RACE reads with MiXCR anew, one entry per CDR3 protein. The repertoire holds some 150,000 distinct CDR3 sequences, with 10% to 15% as singletons. Time point reported: patch test 2, 6 weeks after DPC sensitization. The treatment was: therapeutic diphenylcyclopropenone sensitization with weekly scalp DPC. Source: whole blood, taken in connection with sensitization to the hapten diphenylcyclopropenone (DPC). The receptors were gathered from a woman aged 50 to 65 with alopecia areata. Some clones in this sample may be carry-over from other donors' samples.

This clonotype was recorded a few times. The genes are TRBV4-3 and TRBJ2-1; D not certain. CDR3 length equals 14 residues. Germline V gene sequence: CDR1 LGHNA, CDR2 YSLEER. V lost 0 bases, J lost 6 bases, and 9 bases lay in between. The CDR3 loop reads CASSQEGRSNEQFF. In nucleotides, the CDR3 is TGCGCCAGCAGCCAAGAAGGAAGGAGCAATGAGCAGTTCTTC.

This clonotype appeared many times. The V and J genes are TRBV11-3 and TRBJ2-1; D is perhaps TRBD2 (6 bases). Germline V gene sequence: CDR1 SGHNT, CDR2 YENEEA. The CDR3 runs 14 residues. V lost 3 bases to trimming and J lost 5 bases, with 11 bases between them. CDR3 sequence: CASSLRGGNNEQFF. Here the CDR3 DNA reads TGTGCCAGCAGCTTGCGGGGAGGTAACAATGAGCAGTTCTTC.

This clonotype has only a few counts. The chain recombines TRBV10-3 with TRBJ2-3; D remains ambiguous. V lost 6 bases and J lost 5, with 9 bases in between. Germline CDR1 ENHRY, CDR2 SYGVKD. The length of the CDR3 is 12 residues. The CDR3 loop is CAISSSGDTQYF. The CDR3, as DNA: TGTGCCATCAGCTCTAGTGGAGATACGCAGTATTTT.

This chain links TRBV5-1 with TRBJ2-1; unclear D gene. This CDR3 region has 12 residues. From germline, CDR1 is SGHRS and CDR2 YFSETQ. V was shortened by 4 bases and J by 4 bases, with 6 bases between the two germline ends. In DNA form, the CDR3 reads TGCGCCAGCAGCCGTTCGTACAATGAGCAGTTCTTC. This translates into CASSRSYNEQFF.

The table lists this clonotype with many counts. This chain links TRBV5-1 with TRBJ2-3, with a weak D call TRBD2 (6 bases). The germline CDR1 and CDR2 sequences are SGHRS and YFSETQ. CDR3 size: 14 residues. V was pared by 1 base and J by 3 bases, with 9 bases between. The CDR3 DNA follows: TGCGCCAGCAGCTTGTCGGGAGCAACAGATACGCAGTATTTT. This codes for CASSLSGATDTQYF.

This clonotype has more than one count but fewer than ten. V and J are TRBV5-1 and TRBJ2-1; the match to TRBD2 covers 7 bases. The CDR3 has 13 amino acids. Germline V lookup: CDR1 SGHRS, CDR2 YFSETQ. V lost 3 bases, J lost 8 bases, and 5 bases stayed unmatched. CDR3 residues: CASSSGGNDEQFF. The DNA for the CDR3 is TGCGCCAGCAGCTCGGGGGGTAATGATGAGCAGTTCTTC.

This clonotype appeared many times. V is TRBV12-3 or TRBV12-4 and J is TRBJ2-7; 8 bases map to TRBD1. V gave up 1 base and J gave up 6 bases; unmatched junction bases: 8. This CDR3 has 15 residues. The CDR3 loop is CASSLDRGYLGEQYF. As DNA, the CDR3 is TGTGCCAGCAGTTTAGACAGGGGGTATTTAGGCGAGCAGTACTTC.

CDR3 sequence (DNA): TGTGCCAGCAGCTCAACCGGGACAGGGGATGAAAAACTGTTTTTT. This codes for CASSSTGTGDEKLFF. V is TRBV7-9 and J is TRBJ1-4; 10 bases match TRBD1. The CDR3 sequence is 15 residues long. Germline lookup yields CDR1 SEHNR and CDR2 FQNEAQ (reference sequence). V was pared by 4 bases and J by 6 bases, with 5 bases of the junction left unmatched.

CDR3 region: CASSLQTYEQYF. DNA of the CDR3: TGTGCCAGCAGCCTCCAGACCTACGAGCAGTACTTC. The chain uses TRBV7-9 and TRBJ2-7; no reliable D call. This CDR3 spans 12 amino acids. Trimming removed 5 bases from V and 2 bases from J, with 7 bases in between. Per germline, CDR1 SEHNR and CDR2 FQNEAQ (reference sequence). The full variable domain, its missing parts supplied by reference TRBV7-9 and TRBJ2-7, is DTGVSQNPRHKITKRGQNVTFRCDPISEHNRLYWYRQTLGQGPEFLTYFQNEAQLEKSRLLSDRFSAERPKGSFSTLEIQRTEQGDSAMYLCASSLQTYEQYFGPGTRLTVT.

This clonotype was counted ten times or more. The genes are TRBV3-1 and TRBJ2-3; D is perhaps TRBD2 (6 bases). Germline CDR1 is LGHDT and CDR2 is YNNKEL (reference sequence). This CDR3 spans 15 amino acids. V was shortened by 9 bases and J by 3 bases, with 19 bases between the two germline ends. The CDR3 reads CASRGIAVGTDTQYF. The CDR3 nucleotides read TGTGCCAGTCGCGGGATAGCGGTGGGGACAGATACGCAGTATTTT.